What follows are 25 T cell receptor beta chains derived from one specimen sequenced in a study of glioma-infiltrating T cells. TCR alpha and beta CDR3 regions were amplified from RNA using iRepertoire nested multiplex PCR. TCRdb fed the multiplex PCR reads into MiXCR, producing one record per CDR3 protein. Among about 210,000 distinct CDR3 sequences listed, 30% to 40% were seen once. The material sequenced was glioma tissue, nonneoplastic brain tissue, or PBMCs (not recorded which). The source of these receptors is a human donor with low-grade glioma or glioblastoma, undergoing nonglioma brain surgery, or in good health (not recorded which).

A single count supports this clonotype. As the CDR3 is not closed by the conserved phenylalanine or tryptophan, this likely results from a read error. Because the CDR3's place on the DNA is in doubt, the DNA is left out and the CDR3 is given as listed by TCRdb. The rearrangement uses TRBV20-1 and TRBJ1-5. Germline V gene lookup returns CDR1 DFQATT and CDR2 SNEGSKA (reference sequence). Termini included, the CDR3 measures 13 amino acids. CDR3 sequence: CSARIGGNQPHHL.

In this sample, this clonotype turned up many times. The rearrangement joins TRBV20-1 to TRBJ1-4, with TRBD1 matching over 7 bases. The V segment lost 0 bases and the J segment 7 bases; nucleotides outside the gene matches: 14. This CDR3 is built from 17 residues. Germline CDR1 DFQATT, CDR2 SNEGSKA (reference sequence). The DNA for the CDR3 is TGCAGTGCTAGAGATAAAAGGACAGGTTTGTTTGGTGAAAAACTGTTTTTT. This encodes CSARDKRTGLFGEKLFF.

Regarding this clonotype: The CDR3 ends on some other residue instead of the conserved phenylalanine or tryptophan, so this is likely a read error. The DNA is omitted, as the CDR3 cannot be located on it reliably, and the CDR3 follows TCRdb's listing. The CDR3 loop is CASSLMGETKYS. This chain connects TRBV28 to TRBJ2-5. Germline lookup yields CDR1 MDHEN and CDR2 SYDVKM. The CDR3 extends over 12 residues, inclusive of both ends.

This clonotype was picked up many times. The genes are TRBV3-1 and TRBJ1-4, with D possibly matching TRBD1 (6 bases). Trimming cost V 3 bases and J 6 bases, with 8 bases left between them. Germline values: CDR1 LGHDT, CDR2 YNNKEL (reference sequence). This CDR3 has 13 amino acids. DNA for the CDR3: TGTGCCAGCAGCCAGGGGGGCGATGAAAAACTGTTTTTT. It yields the protein CASSQGGDEKLFF.

To note about this clonotype: A junction boundary mismatches the germline segment, possibly from a read error. V gene TRBV7-2 combines with J gene TRBJ1-4, with unresolved D. The CDR3 covers 15 residues. Germline CDR1 is SGHTA and CDR2 is FQGNSA. Written as DNA, the CDR3 is TGTTCCATCATCCAGCAACATGGCCTTTGTGAAAAACTTTTTTTT. This codes for CSIIQQHGLCEKLFF.

This clonotype has ten or more counts. The rearrangement uses TRBV4-3 and TRBJ2-1, with TRBD2 matching over 8 bases. J gave up 7 bases and V 1 base, and 6 bases lay outside the gene matches. This CDR3 is 15 amino acids long. Germline CDR1 is LGHNA and CDR2 is YSLEER. The CDR3 sequence: CASSQGSGGVNEQFF. The CDR3 region has the DNA TGCGCCAGCAGCCAAGGGTCGGGAGGGGTAAATGAGCAGTTCTTC.

This clonotype was recorded at least ten times. The V gene is TRBV28, the J gene TRBJ1-5; D gene uncertain. Germline CDR1 is MDHEN and CDR2 is SYDVKM. The CDR3 is 13 amino acids. The V end was cut by 11 bases, the J end by 0 bases, with 11 bases between. The CDR3 bases are TGTGCCGACGGAAAATATAGCAATCAGCCCCAGCATTTT. It codes for CADGKYSNQPQHF.

The V and J genes are TRBV4-1 and TRBJ2-7; 7 bases align to TRBD1. Germline CDR1 is MGHRA and CDR2 is YSYEKL. V shed 2 bases and J 0 bases; nucleotides not matched to a gene: 4. This CDR3 region has 15 residues. CDR3 nucleotide sequence: TGCGCCAGCAGCCAAAGGGACAGTCACTCCTACGAGCAGTACTTC. Encoded protein: CASSQRDSHSYEQYF.

Concerning this clonotype itself: Since a much larger clone is just one base distant, this may be a read error. The CDR3 loop is CAISAEQREQCF. The CDR3 DNA reads TGTGCCATCAGTGCGGAACAGAGAGAGCAGTGCTTC. The gene calls are TRBV10-3 and TRBJ2-7, with D unresolved. The CDR3 has 12 residues. Germline assignment: CDR1 ENHRY and CDR2 SYGVKD.

This clonotype was picked up many times. V gene TRBV28 combines with J gene TRBJ2-1, with 9 positions matching TRBD1. This CDR3 comprises 14 residues. Unmatched junction bases numbered 9, after V lost 5 bases and J lost 10 bases. Germline-derived CDR1 and CDR2 are MDHEN and SYDVKM. CDR3 region: CASSPGTGRWEQFF. The CDR3 bases are TGTGCCAGCAGTCCCGGGACAGGGCGGTGGGAGCAGTTCTTC. Together with reference TRBV28 and TRBJ2-1, the CDR3 gives the full variable domain: DVKVTQSSRYLVKRTGEKVFLECVQDMDHENMFWYRQDPGLGLRLIYFSYDVKMKEKGDIPEGYSVSREKKERFSLILESASTNQTSMYLCASSPGTGRWEQFFGPGTRLTVL.

This clonotype has a count of ten or more. The chain combines TRBV7-2 with TRBJ2-5, with TRBD2 matching 9 bases. Germline CDR1 is SGHTA and CDR2 is FQGNSA. CDR3 length: 17 amino acids. V dropped 5 bases and J dropped 7; count of bases not matched to a gene: 17. This chain's CDR3 is CASSPELAGVGTRTQYF. The CDR3 nucleotides read TGTGCCAGCAGCCCGGAGTTAGCGGGAGTGGGTACACGGACCCAGTACTTC.

This clonotype was detected many times. The chain recombines TRBV27 with TRBJ1-1; D is unclear. CDR1 is MNHEY and CDR2 is SMNVEV in the germline V gene (reference sequence). CDR3 size: 14 residues. Deletions cut 1 base from V and 3 bases from J, with 9 bases between. CDR3 nucleotide sequence: TGTGCCAGCAGTTTATACGGGTCTCACACTGAAGCTTTCTTT. It yields the protein CASSLYGSHTEAFF.

This clonotype was seen repeatedly, ten times or more. The rearrangement uses TRBV28 and TRBJ1-2, with TRBD1 matching over 7 bases. The CDR3 runs to 13 residues. Per the germline V gene, CDR1 is MDHEN and CDR2 is SYDVKM. Trimming cost V 7 bases and J 4 bases; bases outside gene matches: 6. CDR3 coding DNA: TGTGCCAGCACCGTGGACAGGACCTATGGCTACACCTTC. Encoded protein: CASTVDRTYGYTF.

This clonotype was seen ten or more times. CDR3 in DNA: TGCGCCAGCAGCTTTAACCCGGGACAGGGAGGCTATGGCTACACCTTC. Its translation is CASSFNPGQGGYGYTF. The rearrangement joins TRBV5-1 to TRBJ1-2; 9 nucleotides match TRBD1. In germline, CDR1 is SGHRS, CDR2 YFSETQ. V was clipped by 2 bases and J by 4 bases; unmatched bases: 9. The CDR3 contains 16 residues.

This clonotype was detected a few times. The chain combines TRBV5-4 with TRBJ2-7; D perhaps matches TRBD2 (7 bases). The CDR3 sequence is 15 residues long. Looked up from germline, CDR1 is SGHNT and CDR2 is YYREEE (reference sequence). The CDR3 region is CAASGGAADAYEQYF. The CDR3 DNA sequence: TGTGCTGCCAGTGGGGGGGCAGCAGATGCTTACGAGCAGTACTTC.

This clonotype appeared a few times. The chain employs TRBV29-1 and TRBJ2-7; 12 nucleotides line up with TRBD2. V lost 3 bases to trimming and J lost 7 bases; unmatched junction nucleotides: 13. The CDR3 extends over 16 amino acids. The V gene's germline CDR1 is SQVTM and CDR2 ANQGSEA. CDR3 bases: TGCAGCGTTGAGAACGCGCTGGCTAGCGGGAGGGGTGAGCAGTACTTC. Translated, it gives CSVENALASGRGEQYF.

This clonotype has a count of ten or more. This chain connects TRBV2 to TRBJ2-3; no definite D call. Trimming stripped 7 bases from V and 2 bases from J, with 13 bases between. The CDR3 loop spans 14 amino acids. Germline V lookup: CDR1 SNHLY, CDR2 FYNNEI. CDR3: CASTRRSFTDTQYF. The CDR3 DNA reads as TGTGCCAGCACCCGCCGGAGTTTCACAGATACGCAGTATTTT.

The chain couples TRBV4-2 to TRBJ2-1; 8 nucleotides line up with TRBD2. The CDR3 totals 13 residues. With 4 bases clipped from V and 8 bases from J, the junction kept 4 bases outside the gene matches. From germline, CDR1 is LGHNA and CDR2 YNFKEQ. Here the CDR3 DNA reads TGTGCCAGCAGCCCGACTAGCGCAGATGAGCAGTTCTTC. Its protein is CASSPTSADEQFF.

This clonotype turned up a few times. V and J are TRBV12-3 or TRBV12-4 and TRBJ2-7; D gene unclear. V lost 3 bases to trimming and J lost 0 bases, with 12 bases between them. This CDR3 has 15 amino acids. CDR3 loop: CASSFQLGSSYEQYF. CDR3 DNA sequence: TGTGCCAGCAGTTTCCAACTGGGCAGCTCCTACGAGCAGTACTTC.

As regards this clonotype: A much larger clone sits a single nucleotide away, making a read error possible. The J gene is TRBJ2-1, the V gene TRBV3-1; D remains ambiguous. There are 14 residues in the CDR3. Trimming took 1 base from V and 4 from J, leaving 8 bases between them. Germline V gene lookup returns CDR1 LGHDT and CDR2 YNNKEL (reference sequence). CDR3 sequence reads: CASSQAPLYNEQFF. CDR3 coding DNA: TGTGCCAGCAGCCAAGCCCCCCTGTACAATGAGCAGTTCTTC.

This clonotype was seen many times. J is TRBJ2-7 and V is TRBV12-3 or TRBV12-4; 10 bases agree with TRBD2. Unmatched junction bases numbered 2, after V lost 3 bases and J lost 3 bases. CDR3 size: 14 residues. CDR3 sequence: CASSFTSGNYEQYF. The CDR3 DNA sequence: TGTGCCAGCAGTTTTACTAGCGGGAACTACGAGCAGTACTTC.

The table lists this clonotype with many counts. The CDR3 reads CASSPPSLIYTEAFF. The CDR3 coding sequence is TGTGCCAGCTCACCACCTTCCCTTATTTACACTGAAGCTTTCTTT. The chain combines TRBV18 with TRBJ1-1; D not resolved. The CDR3 length is 15 residues. In germline, CDR1 is KGHSH, CDR2 LQKENI. The ends were cut back, 0 bases at V and 3 bases at J, with 11 bases in the middle.

This clonotype was observed many times. The chain links TRBV4-2 to TRBJ1-1; unclear D gene. V gave up 0 bases and J gave up 3 bases, with 8 bases separating them. Per germline, CDR1 LGHNA and CDR2 YNFKEQ. The CDR3 extends over 14 amino acids. CDR3 DNA: TGTGCCAGCAGCCAAGAACTGTCGGACACTGAAGCTTTCTTT. This codes for CASSQELSDTEAFF.

This clonotype has only a few counts. The CDR3 coding sequence is TGTGCCAGCAGCTTCATATCCGGACTTTCTAAAGAGACCCAGTACTTC. Translating gives CASSFISGLSKETQYF. The chain links TRBV12-3 or TRBV12-4 to TRBJ2-5; a weak D match, TRBD2 (5 bases). This CDR3 region has 16 residues. V gave up 6 bases and J gave up 3 bases, with 20 bases separating them.

The chain carries TRBV20-1 and TRBJ2-5; the match to TRBD2 covers 7 bases. With 1 base clipped from V and 7 bases from J, the junction kept 9 bases outside the gene matches. CDR1 and CDR2 from the germline V gene are DFQATT and SNEGSKA (reference sequence). The CDR3 loop spans 14 amino acids. CDR3 in amino acids: CSARVLARTGTQYF. CDR3 DNA sequence: TGCAGTGCTAGAGTACTAGCGCGCACAGGGACCCAGTACTTC.